Presented here are 28 T cell receptor beta chains from one specimen sequenced in a study of CD8 T cells in ankylosing spondylitis (TCRdb year 2017). Libraries were built with 5' RACE. The sample was run on an Illumina HiSeq 2500. In-frame beta chains were kept once TCRdb had trimmed the public reads at Q25 with fastp and called clones with MiXCR. When rows share a CDR3 protein, they turn into one entry using the most common DNA and genes. This sample is represented by about 230,000 distinct CDR3 sequences; 8% to 10% of them were singletons. Around 5.1% of the sample rests with the top ten. The sample consisted of blood, either unsorted or a sorted T cell fraction (not recorded which). The receptors here all came from a female donor with ankylosing spondylitis or in good health (not recorded which).

This clonotype was observed many times. V gene TRBV29-1 combines with J gene TRBJ2-7; D perhaps matches TRBD1 (6 bases). This CDR3 region has 12 residues. CDR1 and CDR2 from the germline V gene are SQVTM and ANQGSEA. The germline V and J ends were trimmed by 1 base and 4 bases, with 8 bases remaining between them. The CDR3 DNA reads TGCAGCGTTGAAGTACAGGGTTACGAGCAGTACTTC. This codes for CSVEVQGYEQYF.

This clonotype has more than one count but fewer than ten. This rearrangement joins TRBV11-2 to TRBJ1-1; the D is unclear. This CDR3 has 15 residues. In germline, CDR1 is SGHAT, CDR2 FQNNGV. The V gene lost 2 bases and the J gene lost 1 base, with 11 bases spanning the gap. CDR3 nucleotides: TGTGCCAGCAGCTTATCGGTCGGAGGGAACACTGAAGCTTTCTTT. As protein: CASSLSVGGNTEAFF.

This clonotype has at least ten counts. The gene calls are TRBV28 and TRBJ2-7; no clear D. Trimming removed 5 bases at V and 3 bases at J, with 5 bases between. Per germline, CDR1 MDHEN and CDR2 SYDVKM. The CDR3 covers 11 residues. The CDR3 reads CASSRVYEQYF. The CDR3 coding sequence is TGTGCCAGCAGTCGAGTCTACGAGCAGTACTTC.

This clonotype came up many times. The genes are TRBV7-8 and TRBJ2-7; perhaps TRBD2 as D (6 bases). Germline V gene data show CDR1 as SGHVS and CDR2 as FQNEAQ. The CDR3 sequence is 15 residues long. Trimming shortened V by 5 bases and J by 0 bases, and 14 bases separated the two germline ends. The CDR3 loop reads CASSPERVSSYEQYF. Here the CDR3 DNA reads TGTGCCAGCAGCCCGGAGCGGGTAAGCTCCTACGAGCAGTACTTC.

This clonotype has ten or more counts. The rearrangement joins TRBV28 to TRBJ2-5, with D tentatively TRBD1 (5 bases). The CDR3 runs to 17 residues. Germline lookup yields CDR1 MDHEN and CDR2 SYDVKM. Trimming shortened V by 3 bases and J by 3 bases, and 20 bases separated the two germline ends. The CDR3 region has the DNA TGTGCCAGCAGTTTGGGTGGTTCGTGGGGCACAAAAGAGACCCAGTACTTC. It translates to CASSLGGSWGTKETQYF.

The V and J genes are TRBV6-2 or TRBV6-3 and TRBJ2-3, with 8 bases identical to TRBD2. V was pared by 6 bases and J by 5 bases, with 10 bases of the junction left unmatched. Germline V lookup: CDR1 MNHEY, CDR2 SVGEGT. The CDR3 runs 15 residues. CDR3 sequence: CASSRRAGVVDTQYF. CDR3 coding DNA: TGTGCCAGCAGCCGAAGAGCGGGAGTGGTAGATACGCAGTATTTT.

The sample holds many counts of this clonotype. This chain uses TRBV27 with TRBJ2-1; D is possibly TRBD1 (6 bases). The germline V gene has CDR1 MNHEY and CDR2 SMNVEV (reference sequence). The CDR3 extends over 16 amino acids. The V gene lost 1 base and the J gene lost 0 bases, with 10 bases spanning the gap. CDR3 residues: CASSLWTASSYNEQFF. Here the CDR3 DNA reads TGTGCCAGCAGTTTATGGACAGCTAGCTCCTACAATGAGCAGTTCTTC.

This clonotype was recorded many times. The CDR3 DNA follows: TGCGCCAGCAGCCAAGTCGTGTTCACAGATACGCAGTATTTT. It codes for CASSQVVFTDTQYF. The rearrangement uses TRBV4-3 and TRBJ2-3; D unclear. This CDR3 has 14 amino acids. With 1 base removed from V and 2 bases from J, the gap between germline ends came to 7 bases. Germline CDR1 LGHNA, CDR2 YSLEER.

The table lists this clonotype with many counts. V and J are TRBV5-1 and TRBJ1-4, with 8 bases identical to TRBD1. V dropped 2 bases and J dropped 7; count of bases not matched to a gene: 4. The V gene's germline CDR1 is SGHRS and CDR2 YFSETQ. This CDR3 contains 14 residues. The CDR3 spells CASSFDRGGEKLFF. CDR3 bases: TGCGCCAGCAGCTTTGACAGGGGCGGTGAAAAACTGTTTTTT.

This clonotype was seen a handful of times. Here the CDR3 reads CSVVGGWTEAFF. As DNA, the CDR3 is TGCAGCGTTGTCGGGGGATGGACTGAAGCTTTCTTT. V and J are TRBV29-1 and TRBJ1-1, with D maybe TRBD1 (5 bases). Germline assignment: CDR1 SQVTM and CDR2 ANQGSEA. This CDR3 has 12 residues. V was cut by 4 bases and J by 5 bases, with 11 bases left in between.

The table lists this clonotype with many counts. The chain links TRBV29-1 to TRBJ1-2; D gene unclear. Trimming took off 3 bases at V and 0 bases at J, with 8 bases between the two ends. The CDR3 sequence is 13 residues long. Germline CDR1 is SQVTM and CDR2 is ANQGSEA. CDR3 amino acids: CSVEAASNYGYTF. In nucleotides, the CDR3 is TGCAGCGTTGAGGCAGCTTCTAACTATGGCTACACCTTC.

This clonotype was counted many times. V and J are TRBV5-6 and TRBJ1-1, with 7 positions matching TRBD1. After removal of 2 bases from V and 3 bases from J, the junction contained 10 bases not matched to a gene. Germline V gene lookup returns CDR1 SGHDT and CDR2 YYEEEE. The CDR3 sequence is 16 residues long. The CDR3 here is CASSFGVGGPDTEAFF. The CDR3 coding sequence is TGTGCCAGCAGCTTTGGGGTAGGGGGCCCGGACACTGAAGCTTTCTTT.

This clonotype has more than one count but fewer than ten. The chain joins TRBV9 to TRBJ2-4; D ambiguous. Germline V lookup: CDR1 SGDLS, CDR2 YYNGEE. The CDR3 has 13 residues. Trimming removed 4 bases from V and 8 bases from J, with 13 bases in between. CDR3 DNA: TGTGCCAGCAGCCTCTCCTACCGAGACATTCAGTACTTC. Its protein is CASSLSYRDIQYF.

V usage is TRBV6-1 and J usage is TRBJ1-4, with D uncertain. Germline V gene data show CDR1 as MNHNS and CDR2 as SASEGT. Trimming pared 4 bases from V and 4 bases from J, leaving 10 bases between. This CDR3 contains 14 residues. CDR3 sequence reads: CASSGVWDNEKLFF. The CDR3 DNA reads TGTGCCAGCAGTGGTGTGTGGGATAATGAAAAACTGTTTTTT.

About this clonotype: A read error may explain this, as a much larger clone is one base away. The CDR3 sequence: CSAQTSGAYEQFF. CDR3 in DNA: TGCAGTGCCCAGACTAGCGGGGCCTATGAGCAGTTCTTC. This chain uses TRBV20-1 with TRBJ2-1, with 11 bases that match TRBD2. CDR3 size: 13 residues. The germline CDR1 and CDR2 sequences are DFQATT and SNEGSKA (reference sequence). V trimming: 6 bases; J trimming: 8 bases; junction bases outside the gene matches: 6.

This clonotype appeared many times. The rearrangement uses TRBV7-8 and TRBJ2-5; 7 nucleotides agree with TRBD1. The CDR3 sequence is 15 residues long. J gave up 4 bases and V 5 bases, and 10 bases lay outside the gene matches. Germline-derived CDR1 and CDR2 are SGHVS and FQNEAQ. The CDR3 DNA reads TGTGCCAGCAGCCTCACCCGGACAGGAGGAGAGACCCAGTACTTC. This sequence encodes CASSLTRTGGETQYF. Using reference TRBV7-8 and TRBJ2-5 for the parts outside the CDR3, the full variable domain is GAGVSQSPRYKVAKRGQDVALRCDPISGHVSLFWYQQALGQGPEFLTYFQNEAQLDKSGLPSDRFFAERPEGSVSTLKIQRTQQEDSAVYLCASSLTRTGGETQYFGPGTRLLVL.

This clonotype was detected ten times or more. This chain connects TRBV20-1 to TRBJ1-2; possibly TRBD1 for D (5 bases). From germline, CDR1 is DFQATT and CDR2 SNEGSKA (reference sequence). Deletions cut 3 bases from V and 8 bases from J, with 16 bases between. This CDR3 is built from 13 residues. Written as DNA, the CDR3 is TGCAGTGCTAGTCTGAGGGACCGCCGGGGCTACACCTTC. It yields the protein CSASLRDRRGYTF.

The sample holds many counts of this clonotype. V and J are TRBV29-1 and TRBJ1-1; D gene unclear. Looked up from germline, CDR1 is SQVTM and CDR2 is ANQGSEA. V lost 6 bases, J lost 1 base, and 15 bases lay in between. This CDR3 comprises 14 residues. CDR3 region: CSVQRVLENTEAFF. The CDR3 bases are TGCAGCGTGCAGAGGGTACTCGAGAACACTGAAGCTTTCTTT.

Comment on this clonotype: A read error may be the cause here, since a much bigger clone is one base away. V gene TRBV5-4 combines with J gene TRBJ2-1; a weak D match, TRBD2 (6 bases). This CDR3 has 14 amino acids. Germline CDR1 is SGHNT and CDR2 is YYREEE (reference sequence). V gave up 4 bases and J gave up 12 bases, with 20 bases separating them. The CDR3 reads CASSAKAEGFRQFF. CDR3 DNA sequence: TGTGCCAGCAGCGCCAAAGCGGAGGGGTTCAGGCAGTTCTTC.

This clonotype was counted ten times or more. The V gene is TRBV5-1, the J gene TRBJ1-4, with D unclear. The CDR3 has 13 residues. Per the germline V gene, CDR1 is SGHRS and CDR2 is YFSETQ. Trimming cost V 5 bases and J 0 bases, with 5 bases left between them. CDR3 sequence reads: CASRGSTNEKLFF. In DNA form, the CDR3 reads TGCGCCAGCAGAGGCTCAACTAATGAAAAACTGTTTTTT.

The chain carries TRBV3-1 and TRBJ1-1; no clear D. The CDR3 covers 12 residues. CDR1 is LGHDT, CDR2 YNNKEL, per germline (reference sequence). V lost 2 bases and J 5 bases, leaving 6 bases between the germline ends. As DNA, the CDR3 is TGTGCCAGCAGCCAAATAGGGACTGAAGCTTTCTTT. Amino acid sequence: CASSQIGTEAFF.

The J gene is TRBJ2-5, the V gene TRBV18; 10 bases are a match to TRBD1. CDR1 is KGHSH, CDR2 LQKENI, per germline. The CDR3 runs to 15 residues. With V trimmed by 5 bases and J by 5 bases, 8 bases remained unmatched. CDR3 protein: CASSIGTGAEETQYF. The DNA for the CDR3 is TGTGCCAGCTCAATTGGGACAGGGGCCGAGGAGACCCAGTACTTC.

In its sample, this clonotype was seen many times. This rearrangement joins TRBV5-1 to TRBJ2-5; 10 bases line up with TRBD2. Germline V lookup: CDR1 SGHRS, CDR2 YFSETQ. Losses at the gene ends were 2 bases for V and 3 bases for J; bases not matched to a gene: 1. This CDR3 is built from 14 residues. The DNA of the CDR3 is TGCGCCAGCAGCTTCCTAGCGGGAGAAGAGACCCAGTACTTC. As protein: CASSFLAGEETQYF.

This clonotype has at least ten counts. V is TRBV20-1 and J is TRBJ1-5; the D is unclear. Germline assignment: CDR1 DFQATT and CDR2 SNEGSKA (reference sequence). The CDR3 spans 16 residues. V was pared by 3 bases and J by 7 bases, with 22 bases between. The CDR3 reads CSARDLTAPTPQPQHF. Written as DNA, the CDR3 is TGCAGTGCTAGGGACTTGACCGCCCCCACCCCGCAGCCCCAGCATTTT.

This clonotype occurred many times. The chain has TRBV7-7 and TRBJ2-2; 7 bases are a match to TRBD1. The J segment lost 8 bases and the V segment lost 4 bases, leaving 4 bases of the junction unmatched. Germline values: CDR1 SSHAT, CDR2 FNYEAQ (reference sequence). This CDR3 contains 13 residues. CDR3 sequence reads: CASSSQGRGELFF. In DNA, the CDR3 is TGTGCCAGCAGCTCACAGGGGAGAGGGGAGCTGTTTTTT.

In this sample, this clonotype turned up many times. The V call is TRBV7-2, the J call TRBJ2-7; 7 bases are a match to TRBD2. Trimming at V came to 2 bases and at J to 0 bases, leaving 4 bases not matched to a gene. There are 15 residues in the CDR3. Per germline, CDR1 SGHTA and CDR2 FQGNSA. As DNA, the CDR3 is TGTGCCAGCAGCTTACTAGCGGAGCCCTCCTACGAGCAGTACTTC. Translated, it gives CASSLLAEPSYEQYF.

This clonotype has a handful of counts. The rearrangement uses TRBV7-2 and TRBJ1-1; D gene unclear. Trimming cost V 3 bases and J 5 bases, with 13 bases left between them. This CDR3 spans 14 amino acids. Germline V lookup: CDR1 SGHTA, CDR2 FQGNSA. The chain's CDR3 is CASSFSGWGTEAFF. CDR3 coding DNA: TGTGCCAGCAGCTTCTCCGGGTGGGGAACTGAAGCTTTCTTT. The full variable domain, rest sourced from reference TRBV7-2 and TRBJ1-1, is GAGVSQSPSNKVTEKGKDVELRCDPISGHTALYWYRQSLGQGLEFLIYFQGNSAPDKSGLPSDRFSAERTGGSVSTLTIQRTQQEDSAVYLCASSFSGWGTEAFFGQGTRLTVV.

The table lists this clonotype with many counts. This CDR3 reads CASSEPPSAFYNEQFF. CDR3 DNA: TGTGCCAGCAGTGAGCCCCCTAGCGCCTTCTACAATGAGCAGTTCTTC. The chain couples TRBV6-1 to TRBJ2-1; TRBD2 might be the D (6 bases). V was cut by 3 bases and J by 3 bases, with 15 bases left in between. Per the germline V gene, CDR1 is MNHNS and CDR2 is SASEGT. The CDR3 covers 16 residues.